This T cell receptor beta chain comes out of a study of blood T cell repertoires in COVID-19. In the study overall: PBMCs, B-cell-depleted T cells, or T cells were the source of the cDNA or gDNA that made up the material.

In germline, CDR1 is GTSNPN, CDR2 SVGIG (reference sequence). The V and J ends lost 3 bases and 6 bases respectively, with 11 bases between them. The CDR3 spans 13 residues. Seattle cases were enrolled at active infection and followed longitudinally. Profiling relied on immunoSEQ multiplex PCR, and the TCRdb table lists in-frame clones only, not all of them. The data show 89,000 or so clones, around 90% seen once. This receptor was obtained from a man in his fifties or sixties with COVID-19, enrolled during active disease. The chain recombines TRBV30 with TRBJ2-2, with D possibly TRBD1 on 5 matching bases. The sample comprised peripheral blood. The CDR3, as DNA: TGTGCCTGGAGCTTAGGGGCCCCCGGGGAGCTGTTTTTT. This sequence encodes CAWSLGAPGELFF.